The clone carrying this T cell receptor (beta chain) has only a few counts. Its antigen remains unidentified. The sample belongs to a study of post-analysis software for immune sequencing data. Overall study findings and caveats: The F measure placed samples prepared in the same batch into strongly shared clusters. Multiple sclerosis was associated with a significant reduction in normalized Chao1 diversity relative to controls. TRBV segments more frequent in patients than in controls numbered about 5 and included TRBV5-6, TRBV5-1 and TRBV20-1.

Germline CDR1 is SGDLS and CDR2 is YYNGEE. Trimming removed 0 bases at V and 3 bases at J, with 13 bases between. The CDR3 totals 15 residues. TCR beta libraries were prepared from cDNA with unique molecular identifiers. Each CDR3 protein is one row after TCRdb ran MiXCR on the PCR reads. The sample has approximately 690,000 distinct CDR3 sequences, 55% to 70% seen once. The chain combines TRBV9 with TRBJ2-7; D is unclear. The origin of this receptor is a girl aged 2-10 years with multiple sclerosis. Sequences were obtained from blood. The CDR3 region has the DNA TGTGCCAGCAGCGTAGACCCAGCGCTCTTCTACGAGCAGTACTTC. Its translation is CASSVDPALFYEQYF.